This passage covers 9 T cell receptor beta chains from one sample sequenced in a study of cytomegalovirus exposure and HLA in healthy donors. Researchers ran the PCR with 60 Vbeta and 13 Jbeta primers. Here immunoSEQ multiplex PCR was the method, and the copy in TCRdb shows in-frame clones only, minus some. The data show about 150,000 clones, roughly 77% seen once. The sequenced sample consisted of PBMCs. The receptors shown here come from a young man in good health and CMV-seropositive.

This chain joins TRBV6-6 and TRBJ2-1; a possible D gene is TRBD2 (6 bases). Germline assignment: CDR1 MNHNY and CDR2 SVGAGI (reference sequence). Trimming removed 6 bases from V and 8 bases from J, with 17 bases in between. CDR3 length: 14 amino acids. CDR3 region: CASRSLKTGDEQFF. The CDR3 DNA reads as TGTGCCAGCAGGTCCCTGAAAACGGGAGATGAGCAGTTCTTC.

The V and J genes are TRBV18 and TRBJ2-5; 11 bases align to TRBD2. The CDR3 contains 14 residues. The junction had 2 bases not matched to a gene; V was cut back by 6 bases and J by 2 bases. Germline CDR1 KGHSH, CDR2 LQKENI. The CDR3 DNA follows: TGTGCCAGCTCGCTAGCGGGAGGACAAGAGACCCAGTACTTC. This encodes CASSLAGGQETQYF. The variable domain in full, with the rest retrieved from reference TRBV18 and TRBJ2-5, is NAGVMQNPRHLVRRRGQEARLRCSPMKGHSHVYWYRQLPEEGLKFMVYLQKENIIDESGMPKERFSAEFPKEGPSILRIQQVVRGDSAAYFCASSLAGGQETQYFGPGTRLLVL.

The chain links TRBV6-1 to TRBJ2-5; the D is unclear. V dropped 6 bases and J dropped 5 bases, with 7 bases sitting between them. The germline V gene encodes CDR1 MNHNS and CDR2 SASEGT. The CDR3 spans 11 residues. The CDR3 nucleotides are TGTGCCAGCAGCCCGGTGGAGACCCAGTACTTC. Translation gives CASSPVETQYF.

J is TRBJ2-2 and V is TRBV5-1; 11 bases fit TRBD1. J was trimmed by 3 bases and V by 4 bases; bases with no gene match: 5. The CDR3 length is 16 residues. Germline lookup yields CDR1 SGHRS and CDR2 YFSETQ. The CDR3 sequence: CASSPEGQGDTGELFF. The CDR3 bases are TGCGCCAGCAGCCCTGAGGGACAGGGGGACACCGGGGAGCTGTTTTTT.

The rearrangement links TRBV6-5 to TRBJ2-1; 9 nucleotides align to TRBD2. Trimming cost V 0 bases and J 13 bases; bases outside gene matches: 7. The V gene's germline CDR1 is MNHEY and CDR2 SVGAGI. The CDR3 is 14 amino acids. The CDR3 DNA sequence: TGTGCCAGCAGTTACTCGGAAGGACTAGCGTTCCAGTTCTTC. Translating gives CASSYSEGLAFQFF.

This chain uses TRBV9 with TRBJ2-1; 10 nucleotides agree with TRBD2. There are 16 residues in the CDR3. The trim removed 4 bases at V and 4 bases at J, leaving 8 bases unmatched. The germline CDR1 and CDR2 sequences are SGDLS and YYNGEE. In DNA form, the CDR3 reads TGTGCCAGCAGCCCAGTAAGCGGGAGGGAGTACAATGAGCAGTTCTTC. Amino acids: CASSPVSGREYNEQFF. Variable domain in full (rest from reference TRBV9 and TRBJ2-1): DSGVTQTPKHLITATGQRVTLRCSPRSGDLSVYWYQQSLDQGLQFLIQYYNGEERAKGNILERFSAQQFPDLHSELNLSSLELGDSALYFCASSPVSGREYNEQFFGPGTRLTVL.

This sequence joins TRBV29-1 and TRBJ1-2, with TRBD1 matching 9 bases. The CDR3 covers 13 residues. V was clipped by 8 bases and J by 8 bases; unmatched bases: 12. Germline CDR1 and CDR2: SQVTM and ANQGSEA. DNA of the CDR3: TGCAGCTCCAGACAGGGGGAGGGGGGGGGCTACACCTTC. Translated, it gives CSSRQGEGGGYTF.

This chain joins TRBV19 and TRBJ2-2; 7 positions match TRBD1. V lost 3 bases, J lost 5 bases, and 6 bases stayed unmatched. The germline CDR1 and CDR2 sequences are LNHDA and SQIVND (reference sequence). CDR3 length equals 15 residues. CDR3 DNA: TGTGCCAGTAGTATGGCGGCAGGGGGAACCGGGGAGCTGTTTTTT. Amino acids: CASSMAAGGTGELFF.

CDR3 region: CASSGSSGTEAFF. As DNA, the CDR3 is TGCGCCAGCAGCGGAAGTTCAGGCACTGAAGCTTTCTTT. The rearrangement links TRBV5-1 to TRBJ1-1; D ambiguous. Trimming shortened V by 4 bases and J by 4 bases, and 11 bases separated the two germline ends. The V gene's germline CDR1 is SGHRS and CDR2 YFSETQ. This CDR3 has 13 residues.